This TCR beta chain was identified in a study of T cells in Graves' hyperthyroidism and ophthalmopathy. Study-wide results and caveats: Clonotypes that were expanded in thyroid above 0.001 mostly appeared in blood too.

The germline V gene has CDR1 LGHNA and CDR2 YNFKEQ. Trimming removed 3 bases from V and 1 base from J; junction bases left unmatched: 6. The CDR3 has 17 residues. Amplification of TCR beta CDR3 regions was performed using RNA transcripts as template. With the HTBI primer set, the TCR CDR3 went through a first round of RT-PCR. TCRdb re-called the multiplex PCR reads through MiXCR, storing one row per CDR3 protein. The sample shows hundreds of thousands of distinct CDR3 sequences, roughly a sixth of them seen only once. Lactation, pregnancy, other autoimmune disease or uncontrolled infection led to exclusion of patients. On this clonotype itself: What it binds is unknown.

The source material was blood. The clonotype was recovered from a woman aged 40 to 50 with Graves' ophthalmopathy. V gene TRBV4-2 combines with J gene TRBJ2-7, with 13 bases aligning to TRBD2. The CDR3 reads CASSHVGTSGTSYEQYF. The CDR3 nucleotides are TGTGCCAGCAGCCACGTGGGGACTAGCGGGACATCCTACGAGCAGTACTTC.